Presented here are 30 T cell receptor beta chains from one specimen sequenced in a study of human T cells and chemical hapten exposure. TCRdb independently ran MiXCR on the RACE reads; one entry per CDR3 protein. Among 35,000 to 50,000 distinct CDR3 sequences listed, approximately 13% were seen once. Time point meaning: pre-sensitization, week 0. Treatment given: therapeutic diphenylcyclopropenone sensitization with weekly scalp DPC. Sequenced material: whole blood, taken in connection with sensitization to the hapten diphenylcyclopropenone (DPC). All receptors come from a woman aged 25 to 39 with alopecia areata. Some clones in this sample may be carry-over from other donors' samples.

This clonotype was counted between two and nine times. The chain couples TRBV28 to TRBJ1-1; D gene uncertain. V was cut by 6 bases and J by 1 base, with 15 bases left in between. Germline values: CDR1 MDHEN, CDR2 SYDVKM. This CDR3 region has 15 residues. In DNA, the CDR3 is TGTGCCAGCAGGGGAGTGTTAGGAGGGAACACTGAAGCTTTCTTT. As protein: CASRGVLGGNTEAFF.

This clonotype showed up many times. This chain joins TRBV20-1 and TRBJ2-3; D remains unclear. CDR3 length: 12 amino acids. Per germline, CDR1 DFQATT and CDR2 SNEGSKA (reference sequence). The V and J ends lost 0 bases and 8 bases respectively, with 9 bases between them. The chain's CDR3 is CSARDPERTQYF. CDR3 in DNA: TGCAGTGCTAGAGATCCAGAACGTACGCAGTATTTT.

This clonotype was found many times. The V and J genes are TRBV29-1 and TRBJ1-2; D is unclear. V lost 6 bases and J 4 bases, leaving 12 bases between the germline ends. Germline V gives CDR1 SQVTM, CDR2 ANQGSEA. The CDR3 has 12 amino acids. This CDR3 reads CSVGYASYGYTF. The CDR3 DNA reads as TGCAGCGTCGGATATGCCTCCTATGGCTACACCTTC.

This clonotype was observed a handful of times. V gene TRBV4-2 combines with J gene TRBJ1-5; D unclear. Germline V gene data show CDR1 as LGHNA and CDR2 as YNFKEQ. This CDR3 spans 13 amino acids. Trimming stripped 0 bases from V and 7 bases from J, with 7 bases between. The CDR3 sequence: CASSQERGQPQHF. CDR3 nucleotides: TGTGCCAGCAGCCAAGAGAGAGGGCAGCCCCAGCATTTT.

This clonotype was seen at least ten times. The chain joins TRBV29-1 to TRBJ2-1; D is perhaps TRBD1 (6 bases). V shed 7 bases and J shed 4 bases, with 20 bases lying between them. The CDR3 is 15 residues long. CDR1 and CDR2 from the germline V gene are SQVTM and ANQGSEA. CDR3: CSALTDSRGYNEQFF. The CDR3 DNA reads TGCAGCGCACTTACGGACAGTCGGGGATACAATGAGCAGTTCTTC.

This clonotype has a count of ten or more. The CDR3 DNA reads as TGCAGCGTTGAACTTTGGAACACTGAAGCTTTCTTT. This encodes CSVELWNTEAFF. This chain connects TRBV29-1 to TRBJ1-1; D is unclear. Trimming cost V 2 bases and J 1 base, with 5 bases left between them. Germline V CDR1 and CDR2: SQVTM, ANQGSEA. The CDR3 is made up of 12 amino acids.

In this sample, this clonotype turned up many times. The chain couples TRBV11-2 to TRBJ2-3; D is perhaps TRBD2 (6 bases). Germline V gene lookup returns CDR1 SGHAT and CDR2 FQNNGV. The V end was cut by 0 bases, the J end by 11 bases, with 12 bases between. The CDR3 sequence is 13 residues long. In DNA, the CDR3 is TGTGCCAGCAGCTTAGAGACTTCCGGGAGGCAGTATTTT. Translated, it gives CASSLETSGRQYF.

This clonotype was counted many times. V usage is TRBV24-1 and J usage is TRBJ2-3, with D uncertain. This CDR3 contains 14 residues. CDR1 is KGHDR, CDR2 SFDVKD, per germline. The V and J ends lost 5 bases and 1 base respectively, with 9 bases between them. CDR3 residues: CATSVSAGTDTQYF. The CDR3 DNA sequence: TGTGCCACCAGTGTTTCGGCGGGCACAGATACGCAGTATTTT.

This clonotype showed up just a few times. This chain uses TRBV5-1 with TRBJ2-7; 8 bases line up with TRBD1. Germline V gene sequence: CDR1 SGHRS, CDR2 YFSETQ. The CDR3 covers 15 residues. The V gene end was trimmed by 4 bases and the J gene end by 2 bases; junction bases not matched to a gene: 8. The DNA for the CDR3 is TGCGCCAGCAGCCCGGGCCGGGACAGGCCCTACGAGCAGTACTTC. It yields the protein CASSPGRDRPYEQYF.

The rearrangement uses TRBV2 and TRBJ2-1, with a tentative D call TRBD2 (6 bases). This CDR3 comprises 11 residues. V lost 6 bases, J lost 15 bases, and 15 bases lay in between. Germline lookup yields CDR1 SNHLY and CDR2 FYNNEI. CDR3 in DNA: TGTGCCAGCAGGGAGGGGCCAACAGGGTTCTTC. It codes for CASREGPTGFF.

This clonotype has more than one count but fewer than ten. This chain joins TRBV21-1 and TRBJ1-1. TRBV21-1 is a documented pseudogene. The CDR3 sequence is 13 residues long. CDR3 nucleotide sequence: TGTGCCAGCGCAGCAGGCGGTAACACTGAAGCTTTCTTT. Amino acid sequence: CASAAGGNTEAFF.

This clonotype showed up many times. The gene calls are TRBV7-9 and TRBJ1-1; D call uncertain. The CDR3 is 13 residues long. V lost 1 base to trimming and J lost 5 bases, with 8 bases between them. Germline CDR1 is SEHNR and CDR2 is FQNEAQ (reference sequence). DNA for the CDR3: TGTGCCAGCAGCTTAGGAAGAGCGACTGAAGCTTTCTTT. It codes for CASSLGRATEAFF.

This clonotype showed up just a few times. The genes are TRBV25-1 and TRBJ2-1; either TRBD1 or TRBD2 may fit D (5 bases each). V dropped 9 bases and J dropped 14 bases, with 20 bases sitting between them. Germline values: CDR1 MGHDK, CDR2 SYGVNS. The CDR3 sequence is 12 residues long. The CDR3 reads CASGGVDSRKFF. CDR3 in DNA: TGTGCCAGTGGGGGTGTAGACTCGAGGAAGTTCTTC.

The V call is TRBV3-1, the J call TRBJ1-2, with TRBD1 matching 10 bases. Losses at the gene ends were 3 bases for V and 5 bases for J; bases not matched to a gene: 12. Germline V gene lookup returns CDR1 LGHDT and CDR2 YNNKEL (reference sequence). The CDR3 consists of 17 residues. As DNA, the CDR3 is TGTGCCAGCAGCCATGCTCTGGACAGGGGGGTTAATTATGGCTACACCTTC. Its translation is CASSHALDRGVNYGYTF.

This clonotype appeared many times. CDR3 bases: TGTGCCAGCAGTCAAGTAAGCTACAATGAGCAGTTCTTC. Translated: CASSQVSYNEQFF. This chain uses TRBV6-2 or TRBV6-3 with TRBJ2-1; D uncertain. Trimming left V 5 bases short and J 3 bases short, with 8 bases between. CDR1 is MNHEY, CDR2 SVGEGT, per germline. The CDR3 runs to 13 residues.

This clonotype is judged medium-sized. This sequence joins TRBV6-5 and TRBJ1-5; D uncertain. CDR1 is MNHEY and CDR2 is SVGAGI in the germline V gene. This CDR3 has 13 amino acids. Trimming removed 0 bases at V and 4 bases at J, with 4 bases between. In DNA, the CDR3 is TGTGCCAGCAGTTACTCTAATAATCAGCCCCAGCATTTT. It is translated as CASSYSNNQPQHF.

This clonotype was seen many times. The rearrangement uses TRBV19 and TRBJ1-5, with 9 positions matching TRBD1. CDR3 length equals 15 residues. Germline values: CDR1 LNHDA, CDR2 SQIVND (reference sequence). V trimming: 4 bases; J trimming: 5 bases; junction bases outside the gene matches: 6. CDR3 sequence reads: CASSTTGGWDQPQHF. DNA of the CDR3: TGTGCCAGTAGTACCACAGGGGGCTGGGATCAGCCCCAGCATTTT.

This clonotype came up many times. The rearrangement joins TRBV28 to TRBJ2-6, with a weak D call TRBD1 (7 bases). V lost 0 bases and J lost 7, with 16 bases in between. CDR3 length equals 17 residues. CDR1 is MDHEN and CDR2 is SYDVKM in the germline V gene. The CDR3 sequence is CASSLWGRGVGANVLTF. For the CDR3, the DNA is TGTGCCAGCAGTTTATGGGGCAGGGGGGTTGGAGCCAACGTCCTGACTTTC.

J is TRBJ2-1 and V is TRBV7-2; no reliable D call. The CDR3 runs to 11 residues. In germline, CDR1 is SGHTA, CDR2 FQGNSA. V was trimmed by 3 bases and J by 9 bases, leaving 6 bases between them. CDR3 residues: CASSFYGEQFF. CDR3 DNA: TGTGCCAGCAGCTTCTATGGTGAGCAGTTCTTC.

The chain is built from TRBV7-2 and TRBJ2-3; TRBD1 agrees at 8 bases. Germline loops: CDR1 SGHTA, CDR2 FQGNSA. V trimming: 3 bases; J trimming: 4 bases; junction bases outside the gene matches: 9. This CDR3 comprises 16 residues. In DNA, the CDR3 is TGTGCCAGCAGCTTCGGGGTTGGACAGGGTTCAGATACGCAGTATTTT. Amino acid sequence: CASSFGVGQGSDTQYF.

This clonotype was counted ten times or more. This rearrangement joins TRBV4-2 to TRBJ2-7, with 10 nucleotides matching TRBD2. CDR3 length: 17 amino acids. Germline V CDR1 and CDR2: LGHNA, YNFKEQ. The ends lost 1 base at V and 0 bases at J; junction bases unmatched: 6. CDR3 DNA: TGTGCCAGCAGCCAAGGGGATCTAGCGGGAGTCTCCTACGAGCAGTACTTC. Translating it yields CASSQGDLAGVSYEQYF.

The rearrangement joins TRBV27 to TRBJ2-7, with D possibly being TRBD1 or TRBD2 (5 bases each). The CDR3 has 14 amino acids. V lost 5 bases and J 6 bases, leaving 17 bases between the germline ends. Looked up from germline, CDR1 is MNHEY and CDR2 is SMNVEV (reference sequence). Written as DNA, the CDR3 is TGTGCCAGCAGTCCGGGGACCAACCCCTCCGAGCAGTACTTC. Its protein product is CASSPGTNPSEQYF.

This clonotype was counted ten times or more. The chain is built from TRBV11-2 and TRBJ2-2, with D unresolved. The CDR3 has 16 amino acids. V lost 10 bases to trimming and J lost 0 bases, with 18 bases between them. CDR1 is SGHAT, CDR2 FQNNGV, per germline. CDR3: CATNQRAFANTGELFF. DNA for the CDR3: TGTGCCACCAATCAGAGAGCGTTCGCGAACACCGGGGAGCTGTTTTTT.

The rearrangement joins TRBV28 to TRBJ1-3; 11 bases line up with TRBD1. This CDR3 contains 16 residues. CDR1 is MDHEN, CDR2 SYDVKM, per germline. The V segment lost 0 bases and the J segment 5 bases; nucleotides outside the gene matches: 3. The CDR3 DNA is TGTGCCAGCAGTTTATGGGGGACAGGGGGGAGAAACACCATATATTTT. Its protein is CASSLWGTGGRNTIYF.

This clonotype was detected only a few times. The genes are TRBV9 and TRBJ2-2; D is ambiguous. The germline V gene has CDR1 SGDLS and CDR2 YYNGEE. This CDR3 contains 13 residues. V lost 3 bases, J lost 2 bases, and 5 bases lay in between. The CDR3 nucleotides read TGTGCCAGCAGCGCCCAAAACACCGGGGAGCTGTTTTTT. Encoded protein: CASSAQNTGELFF.

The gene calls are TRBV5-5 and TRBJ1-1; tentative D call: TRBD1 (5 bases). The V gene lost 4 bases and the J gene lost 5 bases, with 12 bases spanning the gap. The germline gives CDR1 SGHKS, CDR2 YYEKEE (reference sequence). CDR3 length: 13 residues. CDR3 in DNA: TGTGCCAGCAGCGCGACAGTATCTACTGAAGCTTTCTTT. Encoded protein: CASSATVSTEAFF.

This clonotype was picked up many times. CDR3 protein: CATSDHQGRTSNNEQFF. DNA for the CDR3: TGTGCCACCAGTGATCACCAGGGACGGACGTCAAACAATGAGCAGTTCTTC. The chain recombines TRBV24-1 with TRBJ2-1; TRBD1 or TRBD2 may be the D gene (5 bases each). Deletions cut 3 bases from V and 5 bases from J, with 19 bases between. CDR1 and CDR2 (germline): KGHDR, SFDVKD. The length of the CDR3 is 17 residues.

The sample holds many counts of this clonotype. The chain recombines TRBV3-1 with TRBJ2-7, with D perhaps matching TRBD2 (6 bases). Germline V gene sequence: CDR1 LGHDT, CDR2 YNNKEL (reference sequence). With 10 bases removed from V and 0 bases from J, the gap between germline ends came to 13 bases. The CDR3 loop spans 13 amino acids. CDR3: CATASAGSYEQYF. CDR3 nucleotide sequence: TGTGCCACCGCTAGCGCCGGCTCCTACGAGCAGTACTTC.

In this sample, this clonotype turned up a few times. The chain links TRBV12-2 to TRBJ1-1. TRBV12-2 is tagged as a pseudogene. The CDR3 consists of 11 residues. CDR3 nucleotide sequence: TGTGCAAGTCGCCGAGCACTTGAAGCTTTCTTT. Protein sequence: CASRRALEAFF.

CDR3 bases: TGTGCCTGGAGTGCCCATAACTATGGCTACACCTTC. It encodes CAWSAHNYGYTF. The rearrangement uses TRBV30 and TRBJ1-2; D gene ambiguous. The CDR3 runs to 12 residues. V was trimmed by 1 base and J by 1 base, leaving 4 bases between them. Germline V gives CDR1 GTSNPN, CDR2 SVGIG (reference sequence).